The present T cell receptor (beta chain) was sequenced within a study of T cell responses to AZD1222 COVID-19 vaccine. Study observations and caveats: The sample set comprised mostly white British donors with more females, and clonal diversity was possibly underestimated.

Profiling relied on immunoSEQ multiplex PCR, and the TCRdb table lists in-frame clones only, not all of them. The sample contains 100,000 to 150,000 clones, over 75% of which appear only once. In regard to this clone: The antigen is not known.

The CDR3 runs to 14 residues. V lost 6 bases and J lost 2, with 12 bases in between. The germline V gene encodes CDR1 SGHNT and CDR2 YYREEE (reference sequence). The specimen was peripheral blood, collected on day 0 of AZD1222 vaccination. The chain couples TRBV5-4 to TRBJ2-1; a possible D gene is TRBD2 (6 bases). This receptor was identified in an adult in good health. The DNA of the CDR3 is TGTGCCAGCAAACGAGGAGGGACCTACAATGAGCAGTTCTTC. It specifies CASKRGGTYNEQFF.